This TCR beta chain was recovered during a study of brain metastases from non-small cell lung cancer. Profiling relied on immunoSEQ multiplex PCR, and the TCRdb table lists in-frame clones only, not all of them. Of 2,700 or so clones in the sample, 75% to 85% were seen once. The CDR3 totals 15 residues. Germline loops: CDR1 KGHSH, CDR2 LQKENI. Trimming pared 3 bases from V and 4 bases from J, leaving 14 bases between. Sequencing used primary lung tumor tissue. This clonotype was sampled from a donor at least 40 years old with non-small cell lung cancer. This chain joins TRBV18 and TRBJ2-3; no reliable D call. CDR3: CASSPSIVASDTQYF. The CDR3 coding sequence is TGTGCCAGCTCACCTAGCATAGTGGCGTCAGATACGCAGTATTTT. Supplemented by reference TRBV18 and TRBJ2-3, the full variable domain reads NAGVMQNPRHLVRRRGQEARLRCSPMKGHSHVYWYRQLPEEGLKFMVYLQKENIIDESGMPKERFSAEFPKEGPSILRIQQVVRGDSAAYFCASSPSIVASDTQYFGPGTRLTVL.